Each of the 10 T cell receptor beta chains below was sequenced from the same sample in a study of blood T cell dynamics during melanoma immunotherapy. The repertoire was sequenced with immunoSEQ multiplex PCR; TCRdb's copy has only in-frame clones and lacks some. The repertoire holds 17,000 or so clones, with approximately 80% as singletons. The time point denotes: pre-treatment baseline. The sample consisted of blood, taken from a patient treated with checkpoint blockade. The source is a human donor with melanoma.

This clone appeared a few times. The chain is built from TRBV15 and TRBJ2-7; 15 bases are shared with TRBD2. The V gene's germline CDR1 is LNHNV and CDR2 YYDKDF (reference sequence). The J segment lost 6 bases and the V segment lost 2 bases, leaving 11 bases of the junction unmatched. This CDR3 has 18 amino acids. The chain's CDR3 is CATSRISGTSGRRGEQYF. CDR3 sequence (DNA): TGTGCCACCAGCAGAATATCCGGGACTAGCGGGAGGCGCGGCGAGCAGTACTTC.

This chain links TRBV11-2 with TRBJ2-7; D possibly corresponds to TRBD1 (5 bases). The CDR3 covers 13 residues. The V gene's germline CDR1 is SGHAT and CDR2 FQNNGV. V was trimmed by 4 bases and J by 1 base, leaving 8 bases between them. CDR3 nucleotide sequence: TGTGCCAGCAGCTCGGACATTTCCTACGAGCAGTACTTC. It translates to CASSSDISYEQYF.

This chain connects TRBV4-2 to TRBJ1-2, with D tentatively TRBD1 (6 bases). The CDR3 consists of 15 residues. CDR1 and CDR2 from the germline V gene are LGHNA and YNFKEQ. Trimming stripped 1 base from V and 2 bases from J, with 11 bases between. CDR3 nucleotides: TGTGCCAGCAGCCAAGTCGAGGGGGGGAACTATGGCTACACCTTC. As protein: CASSQVEGGNYGYTF.

The chain carries TRBV15 and TRBJ1-2; perhaps TRBD1 as D (5 bases). The CDR3 totals 13 residues. The V gene's germline CDR1 is LNHNV and CDR2 YYDKDF (reference sequence). Trimming stripped 3 bases from V and 7 bases from J, with 12 bases between. CDR3 sequence reads: CATSSARVSGYTF. CDR3 in DNA: TGTGCCACCAGCAGTGCCAGGGTTTCTGGCTACACCTTC. Supplemented by reference TRBV15 and TRBJ1-2, the full variable domain reads DAMVIQNPRYQVTQFGKPVTLSCSQTLNHNVMYWYQQKSSQAPKLLFHYYDKDFNNEADTPDNFQSRRPNTSFCFLDIRSPGLGDTAMYLCATSSARVSGYTFGSGTRLTVV.

The chain is built from TRBV9 and TRBJ2-7, with D perhaps being TRBD1 or TRBD2 (6 bases each). This CDR3 comprises 16 residues. Germline CDR1 reads SGDLS; CDR2 reads YYNGEE. Deletions cut 1 base from V and 5 bases from J, with 19 bases between. The CDR3 protein is CASSVQEGETKNEQYF. As DNA, the CDR3 is TGTGCCAGCAGCGTACAGGAGGGGGAAACAAAGAACGAGCAGTACTTC.

A few counts support this clone. This chain connects TRBV19 to TRBJ2-7; D not resolved. The germline V gene has CDR1 LNHDA and CDR2 SQIVND (reference sequence). The CDR3 totals 14 residues. V was cut by 5 bases and J by 3 bases, with 14 bases left in between. The chain's CDR3 is CASSRLALDYEQYF. The CDR3 DNA follows: TGTGCCAGTAGTCGCCTGGCGTTGGACTACGAGCAGTACTTC.

This chain joins TRBV7-9 and TRBJ1-4; possible D gene TRBD1, 6 bases. Looked up from germline, CDR1 is SEHNR and CDR2 is FQNEAQ (reference sequence). The CDR3 has 14 amino acids. Deletions cut 6 bases from V and 4 bases from J, with 12 bases between. The CDR3 reads CASSTGLGNEKLFF. The CDR3 DNA sequence: TGTGCCAGCAGTACAGGGTTGGGTAATGAAAAACTGTTTTTT.

The V gene is TRBV18, the J gene TRBJ2-3, with D perhaps given as TRBD1 or TRBD2 (6 bases each). V gave up 2 bases and J gave up 4 bases, with 16 bases separating them. Germline V gene lookup returns CDR1 KGHSH and CDR2 LQKENI. This CDR3 has 16 amino acids. The CDR3: CASSPMEGELSDTQYF. Here the CDR3 DNA reads TGTGCCAGCTCACCAATGGAGGGGGAGTTGTCAGATACGCAGTATTTT.

This rearrangement joins TRBV7-2 to TRBJ2-1, with 8 positions matching TRBD2. V was clipped by 2 bases and J by 6 bases; unmatched bases: 9. There are 16 residues in the CDR3. Germline V gives CDR1 SGHTA, CDR2 FQGNSA. CDR3 sequence reads: CASSLRSGSRANEQFF. DNA for the CDR3: TGTGCCAGCAGCTTAAGGAGCGGGAGTAGAGCCAATGAGCAGTTCTTC.

The CDR3 reads CASSEHSGKSTDTQYF. The CDR3 region has the DNA TGTGCCAGCAGCGAGCATAGCGGGAAGAGCACAGATACGCAGTATTTT. The V gene is TRBV5-4, the J gene TRBJ2-3; 8 nucleotides match TRBD2. The ends lost 4 bases at V and 0 bases at J; junction bases unmatched: 7. This CDR3 region has 16 residues. CDR1 and CDR2 from the germline V gene are SGHNT and YYREEE (reference sequence).